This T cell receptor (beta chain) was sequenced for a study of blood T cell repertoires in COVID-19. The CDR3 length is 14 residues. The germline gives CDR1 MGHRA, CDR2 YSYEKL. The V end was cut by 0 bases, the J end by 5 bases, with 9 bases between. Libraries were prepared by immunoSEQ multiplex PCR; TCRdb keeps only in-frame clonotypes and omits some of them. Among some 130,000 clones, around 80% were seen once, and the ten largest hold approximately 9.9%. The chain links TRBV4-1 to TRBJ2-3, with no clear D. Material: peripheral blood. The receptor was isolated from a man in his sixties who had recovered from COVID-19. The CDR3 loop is CASSQDDSRDTQYF. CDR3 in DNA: TGCGCCAGCAGCCAAGATGATAGCCGAGATACGCAGTATTTT.